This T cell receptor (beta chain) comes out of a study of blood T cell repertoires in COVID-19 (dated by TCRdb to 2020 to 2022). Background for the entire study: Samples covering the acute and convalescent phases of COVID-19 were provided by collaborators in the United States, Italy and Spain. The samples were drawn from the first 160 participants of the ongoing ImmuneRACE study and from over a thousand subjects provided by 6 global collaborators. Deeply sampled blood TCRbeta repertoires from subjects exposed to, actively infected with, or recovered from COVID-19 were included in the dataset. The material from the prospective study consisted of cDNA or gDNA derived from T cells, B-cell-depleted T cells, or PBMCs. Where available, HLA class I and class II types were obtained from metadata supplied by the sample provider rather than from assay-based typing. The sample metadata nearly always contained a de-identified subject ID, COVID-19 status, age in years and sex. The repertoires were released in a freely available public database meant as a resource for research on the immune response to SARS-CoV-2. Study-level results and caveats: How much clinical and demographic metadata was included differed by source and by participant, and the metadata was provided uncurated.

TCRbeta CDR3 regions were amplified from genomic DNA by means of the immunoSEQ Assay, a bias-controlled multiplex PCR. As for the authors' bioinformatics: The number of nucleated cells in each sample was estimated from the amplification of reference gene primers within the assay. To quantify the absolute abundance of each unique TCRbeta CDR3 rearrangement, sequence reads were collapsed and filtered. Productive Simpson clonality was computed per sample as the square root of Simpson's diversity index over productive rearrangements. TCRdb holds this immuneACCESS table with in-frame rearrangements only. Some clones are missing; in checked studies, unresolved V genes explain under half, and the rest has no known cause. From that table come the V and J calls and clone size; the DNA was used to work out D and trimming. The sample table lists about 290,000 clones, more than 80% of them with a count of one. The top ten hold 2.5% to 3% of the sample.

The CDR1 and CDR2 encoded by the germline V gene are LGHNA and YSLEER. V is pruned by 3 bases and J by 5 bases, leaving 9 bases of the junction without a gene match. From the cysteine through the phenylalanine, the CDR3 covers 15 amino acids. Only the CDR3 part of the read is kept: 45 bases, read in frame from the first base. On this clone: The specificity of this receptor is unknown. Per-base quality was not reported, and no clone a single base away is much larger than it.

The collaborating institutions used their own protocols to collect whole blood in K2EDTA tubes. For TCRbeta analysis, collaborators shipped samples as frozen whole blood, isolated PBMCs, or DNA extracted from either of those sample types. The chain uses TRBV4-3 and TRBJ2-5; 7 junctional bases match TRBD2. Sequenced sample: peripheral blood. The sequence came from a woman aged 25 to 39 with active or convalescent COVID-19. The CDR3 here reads CASSHFGGRRETQYF. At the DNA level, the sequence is TGCGCCAGCAGCCATTTCGGGGGGAGGCGGGAGACCCAGTACTTC.